The T cell receptor beta chain described here comes from a study of T cell repertoires in cytomegalovirus infection. Comments on this clonotype: Its antigen remains unidentified.

The CDR3 length is 13 residues. Germline V gene data show CDR1 as SQVTM and CDR2 as ANQGSEA. Trimming left V 7 bases short and J 5 bases short, with 17 bases between. TCRdb analysed the reads with MiXCR anew, one entry per CDR3 protein. The data contain fewer than 1,000,000 distinct CDR3 sequences, roughly 31% of them singletons. The J gene is TRBJ1-2, the V gene TRBV29-1, with D unresolved. This receptor was taken from a human donor in good health (CMV status not recorded). Some clones in this sample may be carry-over from other donors' samples. Specimen: cultured CD8+ T cells from PBMCs, collected from culture after CMV antigen stimulation. CDR3 in DNA: TGCAGCGCGGGCCGGTCAGGTCTTTATGGCTACACCTTC. It encodes CSAGRSGLYGYTF.